The clone carrying this TCR beta chain has only a few counts. Its antigen is undetermined. Sequenced with the Oncomine TCR Beta short-read assay was DNA taken from cultured CD4+ T cells. TCRdb called the PCR reads again in MiXCR, with one record for every CDR3 protein. Altogether about 9,000 distinct CDR3 sequences are present, 48% being singletons, with the ten largest covering approximately 8.5%. The data were obtained in a study of vaccination and CD4 T cells after COVID-19. Study-wide context: Four females and six males made up the convalescents, two of whom were Hispanic. Collection of post-vaccine samples followed dose two by a median roughly 68 days, spanning a range of 14 to 241. Points from the study as a whole: A median about 83% of convalescent patients' SARS-CoV-2-reactive clones emerged only after vaccination.

Per germline, CDR1 SGHTA and CDR2 FQGNSA. This CDR3 comprises 15 residues. V shed 5 bases and J shed 1 base, with 14 bases lying between them. Sample treatment: approximately 9-day PBMC culture with coronavirus spike peptide pools or control peptides (ViraFEST assay). The J gene is TRBJ1-2, the V gene TRBV7-2, with a possible D match to TRBD1 (6 bases). The receptor was derived from a human donor who had recovered from COVID-19. Sequencing input: CD4+ T cells from blood, cultured in vitro. In nucleotides, the CDR3 is TGTGCCAGCAGCACTCAGGGGCAGGGTAACTATGGCTACACCTTC. It codes for CASSTQGQGNYGYTF.